A single sample is the source of the 12 T cell receptor beta chains below, sequenced in a study of T cell changes during pregnancy in multiple sclerosis. The data were produced by immunoSEQ multiplex PCR, yet TCRdb's version contains in-frame clones alone and is incomplete. Here the sample spans about 39,000 clones, over 75% being singletons. The sample here was CD4+ T cells from peripheral blood mononuclear cells, taken in the first trimester of pregnancy. These TCRs come from a female donor in good health, enrolled as a control in a pregnancy study.

The chain is built from TRBV21-1 and TRBJ1-5; no check of the table's D call, TRBD1, against the DNA was made. TRBV21-1 counts as a pseudogene. The CDR3 is 16 amino acids. The CDR3 bases are TGTGCCAGCATCGACGGGACAGGGGTCTTCGGTCAGCCCCAGCATTTT. Amino acids: CASIDGTGVFGQPQHF.

In nucleotides, the CDR3 is TGTGCCAGCAGCCGAGAAGGGAGGCCAGGGTCCATCTACGAGCAGTACTTC. Its translation: CASSREGRPGSIYEQYF. The rearrangement uses TRBV4-2 and TRBJ2-7, with D perhaps matching TRBD2 (6 bases). The length of the CDR3 is 17 residues. CDR1 is LGHNA, CDR2 YNFKEQ, per germline. V lost 4 bases and J lost 3, with 22 bases in between.

J is TRBJ2-1 and V is TRBV5-1; 15 bases are a match to TRBD2. V dropped 2 bases and J dropped 8; count of bases not matched to a gene: 2. The germline V gene has CDR1 SGHRS and CDR2 YFSETQ. This CDR3 has 15 residues. CDR3 residues: CASSLGTSGGHEQFF. The CDR3 DNA is TGCGCCAGCAGCTTAGGGACTAGCGGGGGGCATGAGCAGTTCTTC.

This clone occurred once. The chain carries TRBV11-2 and TRBJ2-7, with D possibly TRBD1 on 5 matching bases. Germline CDR1 SGHAT, CDR2 FQNNGV. This CDR3 region has 14 residues. Trimming cost V 5 bases and J 3 bases, with 14 bases left between them. CDR3 nucleotides: TGTGCCAGCAGCCGCGAGAACCAGGGCTACGAGCAGTACTTC. Its translation is CASSRENQGYEQYF.

The genes are TRBV6-1 and TRBJ1-3; 7 nucleotides line up with TRBD1. This CDR3 contains 14 residues. The V gene end was trimmed by 4 bases and the J gene end by 2 bases; junction bases not matched to a gene: 2. Germline V gene lookup returns CDR1 MNHNS and CDR2 SASEGT. CDR3 in DNA: TGTGCCAGCAGTGGGGACAGCCCTGGAAACACCATATATTTT. It specifies CASSGDSPGNTIYF.

The CDR3 coding sequence is TGTGCCACCAGCAGAGATATAGGGGCAAATCAGCCCCAGCATTTT. As protein: CATSRDIGANQPQHF. The chain is built from TRBV15 and TRBJ1-5; the D gene is possibly TRBD1 (5 bases). This CDR3 contains 15 residues. Trimming cost V 0 bases and J 4 bases, with 10 bases left between them. Germline CDR1 LNHNV, CDR2 YYDKDF (reference sequence).

The table lists this clone with a count of one. The chain uses TRBV11-2 and TRBJ1-1; the D gene is possibly TRBD1 (5 bases). CDR1 is SGHAT, CDR2 FQNNGV, per germline. The length of the CDR3 is 13 residues. V lost 5 bases, J lost 6 bases, and 13 bases lay in between. The CDR3 loop reads CASSLWGVSEAFF. CDR3 nucleotide sequence: TGTGCCAGCAGCCTTTGGGGGGTCTCTGAAGCTTTCTTT.

This clone was picked up one time. The chain joins TRBV18 to TRBJ2-1; D is perhaps TRBD1 (6 bases). Trimming left V 3 bases short and J 4 bases short, with 16 bases between. The V gene's germline CDR1 is KGHSH and CDR2 LQKENI. The CDR3 runs to 16 residues. CDR3 sequence reads: CASSPTGTSGYNEQFF. The CDR3 nucleotides read TGTGCCAGCTCACCTACCGGGACATCAGGTTACAATGAGCAGTTCTTC.

V gene TRBV2 combines with J gene TRBJ2-1; 8 bases fit TRBD2. CDR3 size: 16 residues. CDR1 and CDR2 from the germline V gene are SNHLY and FYNNEI. V trimming: 4 bases; J trimming: 1 base; junction bases outside the gene matches: 6. DNA of the CDR3: TGTGCCAGCAGTGGACGGGGGGGCCCATCCTACAATGAGCAGTTCTTC. This sequence encodes CASSGRGGPSYNEQFF. Based on the CDR3 plus reference TRBV2 and TRBJ2-1, the full variable domain is EPEVTQTPSHQVTQMGQEVILRCVPISNHLYFYWYRQILGQKVEFLVSFYNNEISEKSEIFDDQFSVERPDGSNFTLKIRSTKLEDSAMYFCASSGRGGPSYNEQFFGPGTRLTVL.

J is TRBJ2-7 and V is TRBV7-9; possible D gene TRBD1, 10 bases. CDR1 SEHNR and CDR2 FQNEAQ come from the germline V gene (reference sequence). Between the trimmed V and J ends, which lost 5 bases and 4 bases, there was a span of 21 bases. This CDR3 comprises 16 residues. Here the CDR3 reads CASSPRGGQGFYEQYF. The CDR3 nucleotides are TGTGCCAGCAGCCCGCGGGGGGGACAGGGGTTTTACGAGCAGTACTTC.

The chain carries TRBV5-1 and TRBJ1-2, with D perhaps TRBD1 (5 bases). The germline V gene encodes CDR1 SGHRS and CDR2 YFSETQ. Trimming pared 3 bases from V and 4 bases from J, leaving 7 bases between. The CDR3 is made up of 12 amino acids. CDR3: CASSSGGYGYTF. CDR3 nucleotide sequence: TGCGCCAGCAGCTCCGGGGGCTATGGCTACACCTTC.

The chain recombines TRBV6-6 with TRBJ1-2, with 10 bases matching TRBD1. Losses at the gene ends were 2 bases for V and 3 bases for J; bases not matched to a gene: 3. CDR3 length equals 15 residues. Germline CDR1 MNHNY, CDR2 SVGAGI (reference sequence). This CDR3 reads CASSYKDRGDYGYTF. The DNA of the CDR3 is TGTGCCAGCAGTTACAAGGACAGGGGGGACTATGGCTACACCTTC.